The 15 T cell receptor beta chains below were found in one sample sequenced in a study of radiation and T cells in renal cell carcinoma. Time point noted: blood 4 weeks post-SBRT, at nephrectomy. This sample's treatment: 15 Gy SBRT to primary tumor, nephrectomy 4 weeks later. Generated by immunoSEQ multiplex PCR, the TCRdb table keeps only in-frame clones and is missing some. Here the sample spans over 90,000 clones, 84% being singletons. This sample comprised blood, obtained from a patient whose treatment included radiotherapy and nephrectomy. Receptors originate from a man in his sixties with renal cell carcinoma.

V is TRBV11-2 and J is TRBJ2-7, with D perhaps given as TRBD1 or TRBD2 (5 bases each). V lost 1 base, J lost 4 bases, and 17 bases lay in between. The CDR3 extends over 16 amino acids. Germline values: CDR1 SGHAT, CDR2 FQNNGV. The CDR3 loop reads CASSLVSGTGFYEQYF. CDR3 sequence (DNA): TGTGCCAGCAGCTTAGTCTCCGGGACGGGCTTTTACGAGCAGTACTTC.

The V call is TRBV2, the J call TRBJ2-5; a weak D match, TRBD2 (5 bases). The CDR3 contains 12 residues. The V gene lost 7 bases and the J gene lost 1 base, with 7 bases spanning the gap. Germline CDR1 SNHLY, CDR2 FYNNEI. CDR3 DNA sequence: TGTGCCAGCAACCGGGGCCAAGAGACCCAGTACTTC. It encodes CASNRGQETQYF.

This clone was counted a few times. CDR3: CASSLDRGRYQPQHF. CDR3 bases: TGTGCCAGCAGCCTCGACAGGGGCCGTTATCAGCCCCAGCATTTT. The chain links TRBV5-6 to TRBJ1-5; 8 nucleotides match TRBD1. With V trimmed by 4 bases and J by 5 bases, 8 bases remained unmatched. The CDR3 spans 15 residues. Looked up from germline, CDR1 is SGHDT and CDR2 is YYEEEE. Filled out from reference TRBV5-6 and TRBJ1-5, the complete variable domain reads DAGVTQSPTHLIKTRGQQVTLRCSPKSGHDTVSWYQQALGQGPQFIFQYYEEEERQRGNFPDRFSGHQFPNYSSELNVNALLLGDSALYLCASSLDRGRYQPQHFGDGTRLSIL.

The chain has TRBV19 and TRBJ2-2; TRBD1 or TRBD2 may be the D gene (5 bases each). V dropped 8 bases and J dropped 0 bases, with 10 bases sitting between them. The CDR3 runs 14 residues. Germline CDR1 reads LNHDA; CDR2 reads SQIVND (reference sequence). Here the CDR3 DNA reads TGTGCCAGTCGACGGGACCCGAACACCGGGGAGCTGTTTTTT. As protein: CASRRDPNTGELFF. Full variable domain (remainder filled in from reference TRBV19 and TRBJ2-2): DGGITQSPKYLFRKEGQNVTLSCEQNLNHDAMYWYRQDPGQGLRLIYYSQIVNDFQKGDIAEGYSVSREKKESFPLTVTSAQKNPTAFYLCASRRDPNTGELFFGEGSRLTVL.

The chain employs TRBV10-3 and TRBJ2-3; D is unresolved. Germline CDR1 reads ENHRY; CDR2 reads SYGVKD. Deletions cut 3 bases from V and 0 bases from J, with 4 bases between. The CDR3 is 13 residues long. The CDR3 loop reads CAISEGSTDTQYF. DNA of the CDR3: TGTGCCATCAGTGAAGGGAGCACAGATACGCAGTATTTT.

The rearrangement links TRBV18 to TRBJ1-1, with a possible D match to TRBD1 (5 bases). V lost 3 bases and J lost 0, with 17 bases in between. CDR3 length: 17 amino acids. Germline V CDR1 and CDR2: KGHSH, LQKENI. The CDR3 spells CASSPNIPQAVNTEAFF. CDR3 DNA sequence: TGTGCCAGCTCACCCAACATACCACAGGCGGTGAACACTGAAGCTTTCTTT. Variable domain in full (rest from reference TRBV18 and TRBJ1-1): NAGVMQNPRHLVRRRGQEARLRCSPMKGHSHVYWYRQLPEEGLKFMVYLQKENIIDESGMPKERFSAEFPKEGPSILRIQQVVRGDSAAYFCASSPNIPQAVNTEAFFGQGTRLTVV.

V is TRBV5-1 and J is TRBJ2-5, with 9 bases matching TRBD1. Losses at the gene ends were 3 bases for V and 4 bases for J; bases not matched to a gene: 7. CDR1 and CDR2 (germline): SGHRS, YFSETQ. The CDR3 length is 15 residues. The CDR3 DNA is TGCGCCAGCAGCTCGCGGACAGGGGCGGGAGAGACCCAGTACTTC. Translated, it gives CASSSRTGAGETQYF.

There are a few counts of this clone. CDR3 DNA sequence: TGTGCCAGCAGTTTAGGCGAGCCAGATACGCAGTATTTT. Its protein product is CASSLGEPDTQYF. V gene TRBV27 combines with J gene TRBJ2-3; D ambiguous. Germline CDR1 MNHEY, CDR2 SMNVEV (reference sequence). The CDR3 length is 13 residues. Trimming left V 2 bases short and J 4 bases short, with 7 bases between.

This clone was detected once. J is TRBJ1-5 and V is TRBV18, with D unresolved. The germline CDR1 and CDR2 sequences are KGHSH and LQKENI. V lost 2 bases to trimming and J lost 0 bases, with 5 bases between them. CDR3 length: 14 residues. The CDR3 DNA is TGTGCCAGCTCACCAGCTGATAGCAATCAGCCCCAGCATTTT. Translation gives CASSPADSNQPQHF.

This clone has just a few counts. DNA for the CDR3: TGTGCCAGCTCACCGGGACAGACGAACACCGGGGAGCTGTTTTTT. It encodes CASSPGQTNTGELFF. The chain employs TRBV18 and TRBJ2-2, with 7 bases identical to TRBD1. The CDR3 spans 15 residues. The germline CDR1 and CDR2 sequences are KGHSH and LQKENI. The J segment lost 0 bases and the V segment lost 3 bases, leaving 1 base of the junction unmatched.

There are a few counts of this clone. The rearrangement uses TRBV28 and TRBJ2-2; TRBD1 agrees at 7 bases. This CDR3 has 15 residues. The germline V gene has CDR1 MDHEN and CDR2 SYDVKM. Trimming at V came to 5 bases and at J to 4 bases, leaving 7 bases not matched to a gene. DNA for the CDR3: TGTGCCAGCAGTATCCCGACAGGGATCACCGGGGAGCTGTTTTTT. This gives the protein CASSIPTGITGELFF.

The chain joins TRBV19 to TRBJ1-1, with D unclear. The V end was cut by 3 bases, the J end by 1 base, with 9 bases between. The CDR3 is made up of 14 amino acids. The germline CDR1 and CDR2 sequences are LNHDA and SQIVND (reference sequence). The CDR3 loop is CASSINGGNTEAFF. CDR3 in DNA: TGTGCCAGTAGTATCAACGGCGGGAACACTGAAGCTTTCTTT. Supplemented by reference TRBV19 and TRBJ1-1, the full variable domain reads DGGITQSPKYLFRKEGQNVTLSCEQNLNHDAMYWYRQDPGQGLRLIYYSQIVNDFQKGDIAEGYSVSREKKESFPLTVTSAQKNPTAFYLCASSINGGNTEAFFGQGTRLTVV.

The chain couples TRBV27 to TRBJ2-1; possibly TRBD1 for D (6 bases). The CDR3 spans 15 residues. Germline values: CDR1 MNHEY, CDR2 SMNVEV (reference sequence). Trimming left V 6 bases short and J 2 bases short, with 14 bases between. CDR3 sequence (DNA): TGTGCCAGCAGACAAGACAGGATGCCCTACAATGAGCAGTTCTTC. Its protein is CASRQDRMPYNEQFF.

In this sample, this clone turned up a few times. The genes are TRBV7-2 and TRBJ2-3, with TRBD2 matching 8 bases. The CDR3 is 12 amino acids. The V segment lost 6 bases and the J segment 7 bases; nucleotides outside the gene matches: 3. Germline V gives CDR1 SGHTA, CDR2 FQGNSA. The CDR3 sequence: CASSTSGNTQYF. DNA of the CDR3: TGTGCCAGCAGTACTAGCGGCAATACGCAGTATTTT.

The chain employs TRBV7-6 and TRBJ2-1, with 9 positions matching TRBD1. V dropped 4 bases and J dropped 6; count of bases not matched to a gene: 19. The germline CDR1 and CDR2 sequences are SGHVS and FNYEAQ. The CDR3 is made up of 19 amino acids. CDR3 sequence (DNA): TGTGCCAGCAGCTCCCGCGCCCCACAGGGGGCCCGCATCGGCAATGAGCAGTTCTTC. This codes for CASSSRAPQGARIGNEQFF.